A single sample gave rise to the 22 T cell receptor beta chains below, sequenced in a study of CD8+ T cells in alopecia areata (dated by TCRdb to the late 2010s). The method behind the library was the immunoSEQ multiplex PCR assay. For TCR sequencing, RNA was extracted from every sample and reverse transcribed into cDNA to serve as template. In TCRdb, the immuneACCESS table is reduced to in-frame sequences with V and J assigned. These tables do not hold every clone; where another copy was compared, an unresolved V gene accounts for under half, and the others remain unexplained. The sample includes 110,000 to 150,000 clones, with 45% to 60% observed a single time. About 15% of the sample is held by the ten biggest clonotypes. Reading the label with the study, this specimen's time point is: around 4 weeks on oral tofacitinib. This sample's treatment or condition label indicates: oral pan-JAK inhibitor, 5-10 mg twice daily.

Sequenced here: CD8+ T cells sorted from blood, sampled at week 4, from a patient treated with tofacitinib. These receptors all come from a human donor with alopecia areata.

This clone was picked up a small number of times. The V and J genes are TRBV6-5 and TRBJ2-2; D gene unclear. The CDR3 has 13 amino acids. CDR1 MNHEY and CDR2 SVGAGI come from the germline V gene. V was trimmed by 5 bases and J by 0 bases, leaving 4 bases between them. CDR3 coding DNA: TGTGCCAGCAGTCGGCCGAACACCGGGGAGCTGTTTTTT. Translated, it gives CASSRPNTGELFF.

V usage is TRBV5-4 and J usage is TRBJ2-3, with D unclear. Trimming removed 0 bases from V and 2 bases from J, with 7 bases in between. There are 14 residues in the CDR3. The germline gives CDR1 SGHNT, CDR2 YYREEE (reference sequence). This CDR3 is CASSLEDTTDTQYF. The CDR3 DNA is TGTGCCAGCAGCTTGGAAGACACCACAGATACGCAGTATTTT.

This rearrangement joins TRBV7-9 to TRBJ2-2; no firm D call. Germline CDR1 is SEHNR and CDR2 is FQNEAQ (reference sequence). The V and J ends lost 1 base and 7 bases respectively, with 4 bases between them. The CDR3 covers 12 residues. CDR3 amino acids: CASSLDGGELFF. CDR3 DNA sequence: TGTGCCAGCAGCTTAGATGGCGGGGAGCTGTTTTTT.

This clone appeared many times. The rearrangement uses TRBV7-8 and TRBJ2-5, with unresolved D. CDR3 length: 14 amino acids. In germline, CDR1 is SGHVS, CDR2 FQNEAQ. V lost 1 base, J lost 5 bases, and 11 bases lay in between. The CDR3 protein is CASSLGYGVETQYF. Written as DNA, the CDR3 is TGTGCCAGCAGCTTAGGATATGGAGTGGAGACCCAGTACTTC.

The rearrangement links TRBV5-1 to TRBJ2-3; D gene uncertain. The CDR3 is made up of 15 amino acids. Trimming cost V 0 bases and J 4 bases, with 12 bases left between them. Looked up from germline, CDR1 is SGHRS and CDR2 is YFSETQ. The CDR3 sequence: CASSLERVWADTQYF. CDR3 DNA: TGCGCCAGCAGCTTGGAAAGGGTTTGGGCAGATACGCAGTATTTT.

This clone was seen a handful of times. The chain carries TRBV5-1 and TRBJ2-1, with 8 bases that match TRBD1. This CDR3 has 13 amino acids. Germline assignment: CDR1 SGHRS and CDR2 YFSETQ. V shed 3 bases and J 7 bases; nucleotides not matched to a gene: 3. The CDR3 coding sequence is TGCGCCAGCAGCTCTACAGGGGGGAATGAGCAGTTCTTC. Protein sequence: CASSSTGGNEQFF. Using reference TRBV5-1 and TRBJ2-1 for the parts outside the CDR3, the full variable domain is KAGVTQTPRYLIKTRGQQVTLSCSPISGHRSVSWYQQTPGQGLQFLFEYFSETQRNKGNFPGRFSGRQFSNSRSEMNVSTLELGDSALYLCASSSTGGNEQFFGPGTRLTVL.

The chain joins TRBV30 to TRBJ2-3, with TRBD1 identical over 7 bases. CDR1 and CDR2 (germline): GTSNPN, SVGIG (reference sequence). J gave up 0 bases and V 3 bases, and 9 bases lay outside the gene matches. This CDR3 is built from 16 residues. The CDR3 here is CAWSGITGASTDTQYF. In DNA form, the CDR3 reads TGTGCCTGGAGCGGGATAACAGGGGCCAGCACAGATACGCAGTATTTT.

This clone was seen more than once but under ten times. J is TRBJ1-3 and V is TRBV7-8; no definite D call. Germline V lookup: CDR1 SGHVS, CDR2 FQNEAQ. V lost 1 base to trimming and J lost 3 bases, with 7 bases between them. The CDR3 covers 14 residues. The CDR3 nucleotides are TGTGCCAGCAGCTTAGAAGACGGTGGAAACACCATATATTTT. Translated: CASSLEDGGNTIYF.

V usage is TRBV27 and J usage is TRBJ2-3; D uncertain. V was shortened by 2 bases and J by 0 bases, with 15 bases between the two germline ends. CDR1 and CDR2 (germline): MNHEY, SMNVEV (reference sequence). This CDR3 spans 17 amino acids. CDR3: CASSLIGAFPSTDTQYF. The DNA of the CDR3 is TGTGCCAGCAGTTTAATCGGTGCTTTCCCTAGCACAGATACGCAGTATTTT.

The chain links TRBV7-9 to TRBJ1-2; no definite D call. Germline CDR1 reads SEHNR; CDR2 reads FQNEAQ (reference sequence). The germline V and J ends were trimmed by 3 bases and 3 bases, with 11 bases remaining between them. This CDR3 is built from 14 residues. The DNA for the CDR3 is TGTGCCAGCAGCTTCAGCGAGGGCGACTATGGCTACACCTTC. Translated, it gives CASSFSEGDYGYTF.

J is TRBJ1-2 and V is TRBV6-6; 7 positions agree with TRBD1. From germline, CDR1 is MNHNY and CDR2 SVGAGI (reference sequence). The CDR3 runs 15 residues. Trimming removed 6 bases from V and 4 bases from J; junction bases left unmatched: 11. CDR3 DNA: TGTGCCAGCAGAATTATAAGACAGGGAACCTATGGCTACACCTTC. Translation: CASRIIRQGTYGYTF.

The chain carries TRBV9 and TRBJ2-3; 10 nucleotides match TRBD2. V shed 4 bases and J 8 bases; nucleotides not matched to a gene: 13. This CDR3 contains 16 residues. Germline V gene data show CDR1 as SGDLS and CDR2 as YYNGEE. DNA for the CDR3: TGTGCCAGCAGCCCGGCCAGCGGAGCGGGGGGGCCTACGCAGTATTTT. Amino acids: CASSPASGAGGPTQYF. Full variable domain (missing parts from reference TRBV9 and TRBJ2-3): DSGVTQTPKHLITATGQRVTLRCSPRSGDLSVYWYQQSLDQGLQFLIQYYNGEERAKGNILERFSAQQFPDLHSELNLSSLELGDSALYFCASSPASGAGGPTQYFGPGTRLTVL.

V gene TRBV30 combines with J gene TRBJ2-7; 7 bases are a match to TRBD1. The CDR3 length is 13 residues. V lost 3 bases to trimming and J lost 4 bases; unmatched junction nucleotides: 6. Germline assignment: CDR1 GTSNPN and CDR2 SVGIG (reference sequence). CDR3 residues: CAWRDRNRYEQYF. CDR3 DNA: TGTGCCTGGAGGGACAGGAACCGTTACGAGCAGTACTTC.

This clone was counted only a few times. Here the CDR3 DNA reads TGTGCCAGCATGGGACAGGGCAACTCCTACGAGCAGTACTTC. Its protein is CASMGQGNSYEQYF. This chain joins TRBV27 and TRBJ2-7, with 9 positions matching TRBD1. The CDR3 totals 14 residues. J lost 0 bases, V lost 7 bases, and 4 bases had no gene match. The V gene's germline CDR1 is MNHEY and CDR2 SMNVEV (reference sequence).

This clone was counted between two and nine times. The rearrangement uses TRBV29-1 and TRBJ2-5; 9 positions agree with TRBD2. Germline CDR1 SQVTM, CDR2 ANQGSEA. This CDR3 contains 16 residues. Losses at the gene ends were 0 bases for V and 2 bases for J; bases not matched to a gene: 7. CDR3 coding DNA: TGCAGCGTTGAAGATTCGTCGACTAGCGGACAAGAGACCCAGTACTTC. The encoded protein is CSVEDSSTSGQETQYF.

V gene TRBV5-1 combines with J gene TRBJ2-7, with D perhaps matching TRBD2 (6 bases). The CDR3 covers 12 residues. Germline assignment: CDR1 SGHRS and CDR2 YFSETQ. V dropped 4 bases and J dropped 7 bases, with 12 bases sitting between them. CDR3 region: CASSPGDWEQYF. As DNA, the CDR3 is TGCGCCAGCAGCCCGGGAGATTGGGAGCAGTACTTC.

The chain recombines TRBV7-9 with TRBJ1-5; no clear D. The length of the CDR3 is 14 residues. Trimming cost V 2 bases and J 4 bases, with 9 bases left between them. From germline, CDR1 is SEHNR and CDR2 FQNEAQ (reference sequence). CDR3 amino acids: CASSLNTVNQPQHF. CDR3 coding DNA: TGTGCCAGCAGCTTAAACACAGTGAATCAGCCCCAGCATTTT.

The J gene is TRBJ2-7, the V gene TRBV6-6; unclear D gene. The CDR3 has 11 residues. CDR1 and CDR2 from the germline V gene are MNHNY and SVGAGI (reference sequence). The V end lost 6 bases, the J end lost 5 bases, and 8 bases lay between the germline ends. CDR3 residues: CASRGSDEQYF. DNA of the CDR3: TGTGCCAGCAGAGGGTCAGACGAGCAGTACTTC.

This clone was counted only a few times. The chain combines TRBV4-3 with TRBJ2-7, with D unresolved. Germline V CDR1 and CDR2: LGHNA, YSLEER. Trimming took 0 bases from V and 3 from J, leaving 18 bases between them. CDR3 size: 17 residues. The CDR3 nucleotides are TGCGCCAGCAGCCAAGATAGAGGCGGCTTCGCTGGCTACGAGCAGTACTTC. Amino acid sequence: CASSQDRGGFAGYEQYF.

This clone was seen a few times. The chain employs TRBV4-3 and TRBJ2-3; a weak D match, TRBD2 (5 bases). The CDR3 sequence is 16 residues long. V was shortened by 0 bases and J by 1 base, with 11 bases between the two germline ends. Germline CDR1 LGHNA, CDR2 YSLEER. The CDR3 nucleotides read TGCGCCAGCAGCCAAGATCTACAGAGGGGCACAGATACGCAGTATTTT. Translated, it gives CASSQDLQRGTDTQYF.

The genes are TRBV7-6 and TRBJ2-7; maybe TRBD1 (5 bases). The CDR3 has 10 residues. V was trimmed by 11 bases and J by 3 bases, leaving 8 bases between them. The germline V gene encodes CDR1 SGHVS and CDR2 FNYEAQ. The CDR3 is CAVDSYEQYF. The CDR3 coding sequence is TGTGCCGTCGACAGCTACGAGCAGTACTTC.

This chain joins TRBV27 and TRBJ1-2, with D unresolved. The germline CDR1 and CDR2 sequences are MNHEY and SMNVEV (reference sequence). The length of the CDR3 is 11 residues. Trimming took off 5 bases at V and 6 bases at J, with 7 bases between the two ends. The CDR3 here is CASSDGDGYTF. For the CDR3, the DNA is TGTGCCAGCAGTGACGGGGATGGCTACACCTTC.